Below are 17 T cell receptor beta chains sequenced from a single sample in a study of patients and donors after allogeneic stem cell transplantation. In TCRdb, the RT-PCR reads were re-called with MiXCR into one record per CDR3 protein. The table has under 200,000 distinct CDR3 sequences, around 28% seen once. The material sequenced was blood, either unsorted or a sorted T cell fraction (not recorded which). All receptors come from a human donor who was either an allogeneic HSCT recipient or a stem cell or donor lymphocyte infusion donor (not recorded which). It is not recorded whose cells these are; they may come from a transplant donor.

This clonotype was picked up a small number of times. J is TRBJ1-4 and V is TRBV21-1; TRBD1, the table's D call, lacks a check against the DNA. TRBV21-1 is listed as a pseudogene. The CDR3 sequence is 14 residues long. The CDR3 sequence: CASEGDPVSEKLFF. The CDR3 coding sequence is TGTGCCAGCGAGGGTGACCCGGTTAGCGAAAAACTGTTTTTT.

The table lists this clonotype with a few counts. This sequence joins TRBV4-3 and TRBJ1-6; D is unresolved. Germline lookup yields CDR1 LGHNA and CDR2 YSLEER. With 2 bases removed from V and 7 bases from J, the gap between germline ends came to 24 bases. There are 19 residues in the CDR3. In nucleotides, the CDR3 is TGCGCCAGCAGCCAAAAGGGCCCCCAGTCCGGGGTCCGAAATTCACCCCTCCACTTT. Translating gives CASSQKGPQSGVRNSPLHF.

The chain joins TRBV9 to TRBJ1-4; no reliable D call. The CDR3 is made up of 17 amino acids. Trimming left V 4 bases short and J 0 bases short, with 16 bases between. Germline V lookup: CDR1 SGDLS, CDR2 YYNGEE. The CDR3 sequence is CASSLEETNATNEKLFF. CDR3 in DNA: TGTGCCAGCAGCCTGGAGGAAACGAATGCAACTAATGAAAAACTGTTTTTT.

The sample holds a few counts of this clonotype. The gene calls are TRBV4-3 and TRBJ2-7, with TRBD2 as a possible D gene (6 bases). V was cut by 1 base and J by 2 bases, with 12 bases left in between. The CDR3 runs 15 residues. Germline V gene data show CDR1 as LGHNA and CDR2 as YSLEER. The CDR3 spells CASSQGAGSPYEQYF. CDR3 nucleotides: TGCGCCAGCAGCCAAGGGGCGGGGTCCCCCTACGAGCAGTACTTC.

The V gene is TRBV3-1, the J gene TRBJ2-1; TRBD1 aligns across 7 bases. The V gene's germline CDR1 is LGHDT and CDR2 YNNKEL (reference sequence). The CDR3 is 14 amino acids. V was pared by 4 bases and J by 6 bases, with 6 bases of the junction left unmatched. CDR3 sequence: CASSPWGQPNEQFF. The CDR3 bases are TGTGCCAGCAGCCCCTGGGGACAGCCCAATGAGCAGTTCTTC.

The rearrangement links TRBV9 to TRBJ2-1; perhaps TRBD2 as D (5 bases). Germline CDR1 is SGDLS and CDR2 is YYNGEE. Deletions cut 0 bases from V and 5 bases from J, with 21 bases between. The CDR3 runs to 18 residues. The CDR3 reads CASSVGPSPRGPDNEQFF. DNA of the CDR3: TGTGCCAGCAGCGTAGGCCCCTCACCCCGAGGGCCCGACAATGAGCAGTTCTTC.

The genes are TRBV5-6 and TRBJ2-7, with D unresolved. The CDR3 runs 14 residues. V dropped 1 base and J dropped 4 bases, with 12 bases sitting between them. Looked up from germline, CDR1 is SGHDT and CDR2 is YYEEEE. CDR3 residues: CASSLLGSAYEQYF. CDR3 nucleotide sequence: TGTGCCAGCAGCTTGCTGGGATCGGCTTACGAGCAGTACTTC.

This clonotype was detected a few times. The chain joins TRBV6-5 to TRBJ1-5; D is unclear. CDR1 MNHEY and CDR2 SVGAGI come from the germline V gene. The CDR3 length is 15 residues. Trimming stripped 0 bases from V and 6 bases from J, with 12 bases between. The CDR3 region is CASSYSIEGGQPQHF. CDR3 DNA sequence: TGTGCCAGCAGTTACTCGATCGAGGGCGGTCAGCCCCAGCATTTT.

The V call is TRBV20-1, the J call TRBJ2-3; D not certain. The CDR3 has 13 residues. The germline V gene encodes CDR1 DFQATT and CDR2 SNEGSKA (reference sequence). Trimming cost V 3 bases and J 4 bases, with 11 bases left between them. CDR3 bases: TGCAGTGCTAGTAGTCGGGTCGCAGATACGCAGTATTTT. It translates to CSASSRVADTQYF.

The CDR3 DNA follows: TGTGCCAGCAGTTACGGGCTCTTCAGCTCCTACAATGAGCAGTTCTTC. Amino acid sequence: CASSYGLFSSYNEQFF. The chain has TRBV6-2 or TRBV6-3 and TRBJ2-1; D is uncertain. Germline V CDR1 and CDR2: MNHEY, SVGEGT. V lost 2 bases and J 0 bases, leaving 11 bases between the germline ends. The CDR3 totals 16 residues.

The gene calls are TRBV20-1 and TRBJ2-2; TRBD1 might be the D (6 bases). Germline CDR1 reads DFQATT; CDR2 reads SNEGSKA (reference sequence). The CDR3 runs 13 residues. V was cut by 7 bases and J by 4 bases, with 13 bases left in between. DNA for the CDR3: TGCAGTGTACAGGGTGGTATCACCGGGGAGCTGTTTTTT. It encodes CSVQGGITGELFF.

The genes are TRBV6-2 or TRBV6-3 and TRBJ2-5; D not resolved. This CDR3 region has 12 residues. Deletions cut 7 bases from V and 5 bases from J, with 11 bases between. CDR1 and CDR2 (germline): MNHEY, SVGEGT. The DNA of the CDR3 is TGTGCCAGCACTGACTCGAGGGAGACCCAGTACTTC. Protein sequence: CASTDSRETQYF.

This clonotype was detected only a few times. DNA for the CDR3: TGTGCCAGTGCGAACGGGGGCGATGAGCAGTTCTTC. This encodes CASANGGDEQFF. The chain has TRBV12-3 or TRBV12-4 and TRBJ2-1, with D possibly called TRBD1 or TRBD2 (6 bases each). The CDR3 is 12 amino acids. V was trimmed by 9 bases and J by 8 bases, leaving 14 bases between them.

The CDR3 here is CASRKGQGIYEQYF. DNA for the CDR3: TGTGCCAGCAGGAAGGGACAGGGGATCTACGAGCAGTACTTC. This chain connects TRBV4-2 to TRBJ2-7; TRBD1 matches 10 bases. Looked up from germline, CDR1 is LGHNA and CDR2 is YNFKEQ. CDR3 size: 14 residues. V lost 6 bases to trimming and J lost 3 bases; unmatched junction nucleotides: 5.

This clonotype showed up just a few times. The CDR3 loop reads CASSQGSYNSNQPQHF. The CDR3, as DNA: TGCGCCAGCAGCCAAGGCAGTTATAATAGCAATCAGCCCCAGCATTTT. The genes are TRBV4-1 and TRBJ1-5; D unclear. The CDR3 is 16 residues long. The V end lost 1 base, the J end lost 0 bases, and 10 bases lay between the germline ends. Germline lookup yields CDR1 MGHRA and CDR2 YSYEKL.

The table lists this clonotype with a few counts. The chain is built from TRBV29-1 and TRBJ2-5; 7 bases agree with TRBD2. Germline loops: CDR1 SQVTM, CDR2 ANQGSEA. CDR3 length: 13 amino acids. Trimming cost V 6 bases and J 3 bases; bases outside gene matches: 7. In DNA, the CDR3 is TGCAGCGTCCTAACTAGCGACAAAGAGACCCAGTACTTC. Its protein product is CSVLTSDKETQYF.

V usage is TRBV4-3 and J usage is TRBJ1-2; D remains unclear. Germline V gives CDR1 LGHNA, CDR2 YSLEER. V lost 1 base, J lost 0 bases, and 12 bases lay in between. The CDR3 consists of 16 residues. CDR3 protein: CASSQGDLGTNYGYTF. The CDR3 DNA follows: TGCGCCAGCAGCCAAGGCGATCTGGGGACTAACTATGGCTACACCTTC.